The T cell receptor beta chain described here comes from a study of blood T cell repertoires in COVID-19. Study as a whole: Whether acute or convalescent, the COVID-19 samples came from the United States, Italy and Spain. From T cells, B-cell-depleted T cells, or PBMCs came the material, which was cDNA or gDNA.

This CDR3 contains 15 residues. V was cut by 1 base and J by 2 bases, with 10 bases left in between. The germline V gene has CDR1 LGHNA and CDR2 YNFKEQ. Authors' analysis steps: For nucleated cells, counts were estimated from reference gene primer amplification. The table came from immunoSEQ multiplex PCR; TCRdb's copy has only in-frame clones and leaves some out. V and J calls and clone size follow that table, whereas D and trimming were derived from the DNA. Of tens of thousands of clones in the sample, about 85% were seen once. This clonotype originated in a human donor in a cohort sampled during active COVID-19. V is TRBV4-2 and J is TRBJ2-3; unclear D gene. The specimen sequenced was peripheral blood. Here the CDR3 DNA reads TGTGCCAGCAGCCAAGTCTCACTCAACACAGATACGCAGTATTTT. The encoded protein is CASSQVSLNTDTQYF.